This T cell receptor beta chain was profiled in a study of tumor and adjacent non-tumor tissue in lung cancer. V lost 4 bases to trimming and J lost 0 bases; unmatched junction nucleotides: 9. CDR1 is SGHNT, CDR2 YYREEE, per germline (reference sequence). The CDR3 length is 17 residues. RNA was extracted from bulk tissue without any cell sorting. The library came from three nested PCR rounds adapted from ARM-PCR protocols. Each CDR3 protein gets one entry after TCRdb re-called the multiplex PCR reads with MiXCR. In the table there are over 100,000 distinct CDR3 sequences, roughly 73% of which are singletons. Study results and limitations: Normal lung showed higher cumulative top 100 clone frequency than tumor.

A word on this clonotype: Its antigen is as yet unknown. A read error may explain this, as a much larger clone is one base away.

The V and J genes are TRBV5-4 and TRBJ2-1; 8 bases are a match to TRBD2. This sequence originates from a woman aged 60 to 75 with non-small cell lung cancer. Sequences were obtained from lung tumor tissue. This chain's CDR3 is CASSPGVAGNSYNEQFF. The CDR3 bases are TGTGCCAGCAGCCCCGGGGTAGCGGGAAACTCCTACAATGAGCAGTTCTTC.